Here is one T cell receptor (beta chain) with its context. Its antigen is as yet unknown. Described treatment: some 20 received Ad26.COV2.S at low or high dose, single or two shots; 5 received placebo; per-sample allocation not given. Sampling happened 63 days after the first vaccine or placebo injection. The data derive from a study of Ad26.COV2.S vaccination and SARS-CoV-2 variants. Study outcomes and limitations: TCR breadth and depth estimates may have understated total T cell responses.

Repertoires were generated with immunoSEQ multiplex PCR, while TCRdb's copy carries only in-frame clones and drops some. This sample has around 450,000 clones, with about 88% found just once. V was pared by 5 bases and J by 0 bases, with 8 bases between. This CDR3 is built from 14 residues. Per germline, CDR1 MNHNY and CDR2 SVGAGI (reference sequence). The sequence was obtained from a person aged 18-60 years who received the Ad26.COV2.S COVID-19 vaccine or a placebo. The specimen comprised peripheral blood, sampled in a trial of Ad26.COV2.S vaccine versus placebo. This sequence joins TRBV6-6 and TRBJ2-1, with D possibly matching TRBD1 (6 bases). The CDR3 DNA reads as TGTGCCAGCAGTAACAGGGCCTCCTACAATGAGCAGTTCTTC. Translating gives CASSNRASYNEQFF.